This T cell receptor (beta chain) was sequenced in a study of post-analysis software for immune sequencing data. General study findings and limits: A handful of TRBV segments appeared more often in patients than in controls, and TRBV5-6, TRBV5-1 and TRBV20-1 were among these. Controls had significantly higher normalized Chao1 diversity than multiple sclerosis patients.

V was clipped by 3 bases and J by 5 bases, with 14 bases between them. Germline V gene lookup returns CDR1 SGDLS and CDR2 YYNGEE. The CDR3 is 14 amino acids. This clonotype is a singleton in its sample. No antigen is known for it. Tagging with unique molecular identifiers was a feature of the TCR beta cDNA libraries. TCRdb processed the PCR reads anew with MiXCR; each CDR3 protein has one entry. In the table there are 750,000 to 950,000 distinct CDR3 sequences, about 57% of which are singletons. V is TRBV9 and J is TRBJ2-5; D is unclear. Sequencing was carried out using blood. The clonotype originates from a girl under 18 with multiple sclerosis. CDR3 region: CASSAGPLGETQYF. CDR3 bases: TGTGCCAGCAGCGCAGGACCCCTTGGGGAGACCCAGTACTTC.